Listed here is a single T cell receptor (beta chain). The CDR3 has 16 amino acids. Between the trimmed V and J ends, which lost 1 base and 3 bases, there was a span of 16 bases. Germline CDR1 and CDR2: SGHRS and YFSETQ. TCRdb keeps only in-frame clones here, not all; method: immunoSEQ multiplex PCR. The sample comprises 150,000 to 190,000 clones, more than 85% of which are singletons, and about 1.6% rests with the top ten. This sample is part of a study of T cell responses to AZD1222 COVID-19 vaccine. V is TRBV5-1 and J is TRBJ1-1; D is perhaps TRBD1 (5 bases). Material: peripheral blood, obtained 28 days after the second AZD1222 dose. The source of this sequence is an adult who received the AZD1222 COVID-19 vaccine. CDR3 nucleotide sequence: TGCGCCAGCAGCTTGAGGAGGCAAGGGGAGTACACTGAAGCTTTCTTT. Its translation is CASSLRRQGEYTEAFF.